This T cell receptor beta chain was sequenced for a study of cytomegalovirus exposure and HLA in healthy donors. Study-wide results and caveats: Later genetic work tied a missense DCLRE1C variant to beta-chain V and J trimming.

This CDR3 contains 12 residues. CDR1 and CDR2 (germline): SGHAT, FQDESV (reference sequence). PCR employed 60 Vbeta and 13 Jbeta primers. Sequencing was performed with immunoSEQ multiplex PCR; in TCRdb, only in-frame clones are kept and a portion is missing. The sample has around 150,000 clones, approximately 78% seen once. As to this clone: Its antigen is not identified.

J is TRBJ2-5 and V is TRBV11-1; TRBD2 is a possible D gene (5 bases). The J call may be in error: the DNA end matches TRBJ2-7 better. Sequencing was performed on PBMCs. The source of this sequence is a woman in her forties in good health and CMV-seropositive. CDR3 residues: CASSLGGNEQYF. In DNA, the CDR3 is TGTGCCAGCAGCTTAGGAGGGAACGAGCAGTACTTC.